Reported below is one TCR beta chain. In this sample, this clonotype turned up many times. Which antigen it targets is not known. It has no much larger one-base neighbor in the sample; base qualities were not kept. The library was generated by RACE. Instrument used: NextSeq 500. During library preparation, unique molecular identifiers were attached to individual cDNA molecules so that TCRs could be counted in a quantitative, reproducible way. Both TCR alpha and TCR beta chains were sequenced from each blood RNA sample. The study's own analysis went as follows. The median number of TCRs per sample was 90,000 to 100,000, ranging from 23,224 to 690,600. V, J and CDR3 annotation of the TCR reads was carried out using the Decombinator software suite. For the PS versus PT1 abundance plots, all samples were subsampled to the same number of TCRs (28,000). TCRs were defined as expanded if absent before sensitization and observed at least eight times at the 2-week time point. Using fastp trimming at Q25 and MiXCR clonotype assembly, TCRdb reanalyzed the public sequencing data and kept in-frame beta chains. Rows merge per CDR3 protein into single entries with the most common DNA and genes. Here the V and J calls rest on TCRdb's processing, not on the authors' analysis. Counted in this sample were some 340,000 distinct CDR3 sequences; 5.5% to 8% of them appeared once. The ten largest clones represent around 8.4% of the sample.

The CDR3 measures 12 amino acids from cysteine to phenylalanine. The DNA shown is the 36-base CDR3, in frame from base 1. CDR1 is given as SGDLS and CDR2 as YYNGEE, both from the germline V gene. V and J are truncated by 1 base and 4 bases respectively, leaving an intervening sequence of 3 bases. The data stem from a study of human T cells and chemical hapten exposure (dated by TCRdb to about 2021). For the wider study: For sensitization, 2% DPC in acetone was applied to a roughly 2 cm by roughly 2 cm area of upper inner arm skin. Some 29 alopecia patients provided blood for TCR sequencing at one to four time points (pre-sensitization, 2, 6 and 24 weeks). This study followed changes in the peripheral blood TCR repertoire in vivo during primary and secondary sensitization of alopecia patients to the hapten diphenylcyclopropenone (DPC). Blood was sampled from patients pre-sensitization (week 0) and at 2, 6 and about 24 weeks after DPC sensitization. Throughout the study period of 20 to 25 weeks, patients also received therapeutic DPC doses to the scalp every week. Patch testing on the upper back used Finn chambers containing 0.01% DPC, with scoring done after 6 days according to International Contact Dermatitis Research Group standards. The libraries were sequenced as a pool, and the TCR yield per sample differed mostly because of small variations in library volumes within the pool. The patient cohort, mostly female, included alopecia areata with under or over 50% scalp involvement, alopecia totalis and alopecia universalis. The paper as a whole reports these results and caveats: A positive correlation was found between the number of PT1 expanded TCRs and patch test score, with significance reached at thresholds 8, 16 and 32 but not 4. Because every patient had alopecia, a presumed autoimmune disease, the patients' immune response might differ from that of healthy individuals. Compared with pre-sensitization or healthy control sets, expanded TCRs formed significantly more large CDR3 similarity clusters, which is consistent with antigen-driven responses. DPC sensitization did not change how many TCRs were above 1 in 1000 frequency, and no evidence was found of alterations in global repertoire structure. After repeated subsampling, changes were observed in the strength of the expansion versus patch-test correlation and in the threshold at which the correlation became significant.

This specimen's time point label, interpreted: patch test 1, 2 weeks after DPC sensitization. The treatment or condition label corresponds to: therapeutic diphenylcyclopropenone sensitization with weekly scalp DPC. At every patch-test visit, the blood draw took place before the patch test was put on. Eligible patients were aged 18 to 70, diagnosed with alopecia, deemed suitable for DPC therapy, and excluded if pregnant. Unfractionated whole blood was collected in Tempus Blood RNA tubes, and total RNA was extracted from that blood. Here the chain combines TRBV9 and TRBJ1-3; the D gene identity is not certain. The sample in question was whole blood, obtained in connection with sensitization to the hapten diphenylcyclopropenone (DPC). The origin of this receptor is a woman aged 18-29 years with alopecia areata. Some clones in this sample may be carry-over from other donors' samples. CDR3 sequence: CASSVLGNTIYF. The DNA sequence reads TGTGCCAGCAGCGTATTAGGAAACACCATATATTTT.